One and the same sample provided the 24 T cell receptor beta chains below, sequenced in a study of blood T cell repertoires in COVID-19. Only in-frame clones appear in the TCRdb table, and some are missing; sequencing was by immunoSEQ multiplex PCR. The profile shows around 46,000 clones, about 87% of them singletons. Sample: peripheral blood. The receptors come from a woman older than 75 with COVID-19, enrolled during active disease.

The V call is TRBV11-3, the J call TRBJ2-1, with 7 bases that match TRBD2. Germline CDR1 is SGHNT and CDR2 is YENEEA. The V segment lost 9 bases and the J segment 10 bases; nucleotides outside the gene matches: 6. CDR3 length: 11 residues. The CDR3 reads CARGEGGEQFF. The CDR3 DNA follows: TGTGCCAGAGGGGAGGGAGGGGAGCAGTTCTTC. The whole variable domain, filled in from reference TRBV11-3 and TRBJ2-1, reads EAGVVQSPRYKIIEKKQPVAFWCNPISGHNTLYWYLQNLGQGPELLIRYENEEAVDDSQLPKDRFSAERLKGVDSTLKIQPAELGDSAVYLCARGEGGEQFFGPGTRLTVL.

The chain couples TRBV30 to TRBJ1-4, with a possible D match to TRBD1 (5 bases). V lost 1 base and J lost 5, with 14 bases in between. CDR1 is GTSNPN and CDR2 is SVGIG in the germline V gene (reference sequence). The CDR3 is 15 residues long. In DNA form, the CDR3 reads TGTGCCTGGAGTGAACAACCGGGGGTAAATGAAAAACTGTTTTTT. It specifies CAWSEQPGVNEKLFF.

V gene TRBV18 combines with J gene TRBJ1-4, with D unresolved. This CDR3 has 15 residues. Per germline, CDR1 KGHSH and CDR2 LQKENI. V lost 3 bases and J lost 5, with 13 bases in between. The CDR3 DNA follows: TGTGCCAGCTCACCGCATTCCGGGATCAATGAAAAACTGTTTTTT. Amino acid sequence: CASSPHSGINEKLFF. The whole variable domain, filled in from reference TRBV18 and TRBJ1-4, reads NAGVMQNPRHLVRRRGQEARLRCSPMKGHSHVYWYRQLPEEGLKFMVYLQKENIIDESGMPKERFSAEFPKEGPSILRIQQVVRGDSAAYFCASSPHSGINEKLFFGSGTQLSVL.

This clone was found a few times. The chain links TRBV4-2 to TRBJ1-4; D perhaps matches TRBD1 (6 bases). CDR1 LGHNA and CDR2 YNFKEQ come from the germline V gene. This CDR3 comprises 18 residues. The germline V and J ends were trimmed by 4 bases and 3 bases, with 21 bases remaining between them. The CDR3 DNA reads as TGTGCCAGCAGCCGCTTCGGCGCGGCCCAGGGGTCTAATGAAAAACTGTTTTTT. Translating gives CASSRFGAAQGSNEKLFF.

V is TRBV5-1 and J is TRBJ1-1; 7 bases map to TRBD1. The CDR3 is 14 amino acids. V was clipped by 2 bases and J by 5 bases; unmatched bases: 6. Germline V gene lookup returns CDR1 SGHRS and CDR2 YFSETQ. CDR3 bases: TGCGCCAGCAGCTTAACAGGGGATCAAACTGAAGCTTTCTTT. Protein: CASSLTGDQTEAFF.

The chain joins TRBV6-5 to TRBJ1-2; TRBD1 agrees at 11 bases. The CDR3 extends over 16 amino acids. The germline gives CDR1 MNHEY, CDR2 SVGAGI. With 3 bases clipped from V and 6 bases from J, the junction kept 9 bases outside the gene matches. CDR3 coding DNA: TGTGCCAGCAGTTATGCTGGACAGGGGGCGCAGGATGGCTACACCTTC. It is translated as CASSYAGQGAQDGYTF.

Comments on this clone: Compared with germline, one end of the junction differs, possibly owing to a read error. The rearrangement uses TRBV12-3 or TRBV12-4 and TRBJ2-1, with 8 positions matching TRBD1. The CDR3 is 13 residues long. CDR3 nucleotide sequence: TGTGCCAGCAGTTACACGGCCGGGACAGGAGGAGTCTTC. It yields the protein CASSYTAGTGGVF.

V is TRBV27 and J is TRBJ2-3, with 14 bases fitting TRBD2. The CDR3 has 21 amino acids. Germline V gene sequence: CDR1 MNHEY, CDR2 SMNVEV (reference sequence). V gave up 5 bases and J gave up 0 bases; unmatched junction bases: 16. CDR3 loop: CASSPIRLAGGKRTSTDTQYF. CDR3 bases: TGTGCCAGCAGTCCGATTCGACTAGCGGGGGGGAAGCGCACTAGCACAGATACGCAGTATTTT.

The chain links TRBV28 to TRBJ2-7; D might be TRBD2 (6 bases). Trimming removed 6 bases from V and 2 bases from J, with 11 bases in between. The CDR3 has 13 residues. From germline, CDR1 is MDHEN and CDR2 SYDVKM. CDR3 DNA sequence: TGTGCCAGCAGCCGGGACTTAGCCTACGAGCAGTACTTC. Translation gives CASSRDLAYEQYF.

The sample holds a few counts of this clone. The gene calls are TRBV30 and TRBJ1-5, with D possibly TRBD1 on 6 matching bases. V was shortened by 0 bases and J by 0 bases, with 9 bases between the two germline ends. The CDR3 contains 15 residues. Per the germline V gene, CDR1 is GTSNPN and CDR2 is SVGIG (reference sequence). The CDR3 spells CAWSVGRGSNQPQHF. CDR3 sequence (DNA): TGTGCCTGGAGTGTCGGCAGGGGTAGCAATCAGCCCCAGCATTTT.

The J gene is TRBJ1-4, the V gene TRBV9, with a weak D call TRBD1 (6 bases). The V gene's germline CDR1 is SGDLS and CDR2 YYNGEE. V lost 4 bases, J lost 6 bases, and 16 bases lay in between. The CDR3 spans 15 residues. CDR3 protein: CASSLRQERDEKLFF. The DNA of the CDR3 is TGTGCCAGCAGCTTACGACAGGAAAGAGATGAAAAACTGTTTTTT. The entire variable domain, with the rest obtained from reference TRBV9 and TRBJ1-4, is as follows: DSGVTQTPKHLITATGQRVTLRCSPRSGDLSVYWYQQSLDQGLQFLIQYYNGEERAKGNILERFSAQQFPDLHSELNLSSLELGDSALYFCASSLRQERDEKLFFGSGTQLSVL.

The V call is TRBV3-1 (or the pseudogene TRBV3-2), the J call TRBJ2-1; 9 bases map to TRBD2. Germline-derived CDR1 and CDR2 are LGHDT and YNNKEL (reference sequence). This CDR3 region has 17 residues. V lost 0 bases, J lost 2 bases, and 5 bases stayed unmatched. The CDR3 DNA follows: TGTGCCAGCAGCCAAGATGCGTCTAGCGGGGCCTACAATGAGCAGTTCTTC. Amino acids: CASSQDASSGAYNEQFF.

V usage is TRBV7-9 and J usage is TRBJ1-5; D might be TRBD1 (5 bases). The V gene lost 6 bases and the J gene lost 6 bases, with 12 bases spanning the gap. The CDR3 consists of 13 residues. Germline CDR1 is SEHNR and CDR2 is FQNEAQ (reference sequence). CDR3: CASSPGGFQPQHF. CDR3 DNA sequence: TGTGCCAGCAGTCCCGGGGGGTTTCAGCCCCAGCATTTT.

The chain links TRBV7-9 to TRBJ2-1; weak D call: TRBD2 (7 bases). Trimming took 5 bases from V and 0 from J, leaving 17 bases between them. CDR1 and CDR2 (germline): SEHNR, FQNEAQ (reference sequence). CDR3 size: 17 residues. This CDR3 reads CASSKGGLLASYNEQFF. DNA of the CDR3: TGTGCCAGCAGCAAGGGGGGGTTACTAGCCTCCTACAATGAGCAGTTCTTC.

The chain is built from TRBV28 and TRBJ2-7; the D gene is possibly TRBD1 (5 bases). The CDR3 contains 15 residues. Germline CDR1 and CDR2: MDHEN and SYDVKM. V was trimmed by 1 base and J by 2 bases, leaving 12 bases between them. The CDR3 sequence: CASSLLTAFAYEQYF. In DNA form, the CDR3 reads TGTGCCAGCAGTTTATTGACAGCCTTTGCCTACGAGCAGTACTTC.

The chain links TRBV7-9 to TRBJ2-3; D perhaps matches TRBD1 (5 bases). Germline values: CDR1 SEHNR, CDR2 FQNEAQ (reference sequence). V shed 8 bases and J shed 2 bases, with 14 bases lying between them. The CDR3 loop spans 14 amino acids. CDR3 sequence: CASSRRQLTDTQYF. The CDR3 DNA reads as TGTGCCAGCTCGCGCCGACAGCTCACAGATACGCAGTATTTT.

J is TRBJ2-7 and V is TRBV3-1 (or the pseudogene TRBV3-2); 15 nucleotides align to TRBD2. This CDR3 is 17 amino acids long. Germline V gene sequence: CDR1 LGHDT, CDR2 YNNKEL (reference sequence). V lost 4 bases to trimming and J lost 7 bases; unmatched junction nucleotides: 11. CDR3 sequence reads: CASSPGLAGGRGWEQYF. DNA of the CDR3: TGTGCCAGCAGCCCTGGACTAGCGGGAGGGAGGGGCTGGGAGCAGTACTTC.

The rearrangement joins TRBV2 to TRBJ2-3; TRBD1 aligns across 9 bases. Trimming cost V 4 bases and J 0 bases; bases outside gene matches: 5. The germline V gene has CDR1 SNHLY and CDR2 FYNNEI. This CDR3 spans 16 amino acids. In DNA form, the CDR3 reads TGTGCCAGCAGTGTGTACAGGGGGCTAAGCACAGATACGCAGTATTTT. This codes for CASSVYRGLSTDTQYF.

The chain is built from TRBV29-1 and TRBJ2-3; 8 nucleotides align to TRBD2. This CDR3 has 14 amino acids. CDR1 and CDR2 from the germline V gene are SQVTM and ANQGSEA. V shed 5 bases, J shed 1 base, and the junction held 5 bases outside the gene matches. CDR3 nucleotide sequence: TGCAGCGTTTTAAGCGGGGGCCGCACAGATACGCAGTATTTT. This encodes CSVLSGGRTDTQYF.

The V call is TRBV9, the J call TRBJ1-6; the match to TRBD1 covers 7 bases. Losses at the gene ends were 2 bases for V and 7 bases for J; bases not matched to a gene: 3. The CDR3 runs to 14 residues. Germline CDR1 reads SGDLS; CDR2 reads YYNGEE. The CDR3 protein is CASSVGTANSPLHF. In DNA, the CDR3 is TGTGCCAGCAGCGTTGGGACAGCGAATTCACCCCTCCACTTT.

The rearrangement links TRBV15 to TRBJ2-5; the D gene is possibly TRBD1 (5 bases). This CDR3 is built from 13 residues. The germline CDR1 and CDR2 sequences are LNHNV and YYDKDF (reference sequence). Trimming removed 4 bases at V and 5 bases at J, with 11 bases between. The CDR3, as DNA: TGTGCCACCAGCACAGGGTTACACGAGACCCAGTACTTC. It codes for CATSTGLHETQYF. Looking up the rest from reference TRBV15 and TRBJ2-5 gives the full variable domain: DAMVIQNPRYQVTQFGKPVTLSCSQTLNHNVMYWYQQKSSQAPKLLFHYYDKDFNNEADTPDNFQSRRPNTSFCFLDIRSPGLGDTAMYLCATSTGLHETQYFGPGTRLLVL.

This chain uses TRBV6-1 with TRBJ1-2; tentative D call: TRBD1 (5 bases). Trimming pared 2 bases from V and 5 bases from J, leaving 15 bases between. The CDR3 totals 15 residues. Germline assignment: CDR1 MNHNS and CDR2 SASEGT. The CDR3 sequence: CASSESYDSAYGYTF. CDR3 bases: TGTGCCAGCAGTGAATCGTATGACAGCGCTTATGGCTACACCTTC.

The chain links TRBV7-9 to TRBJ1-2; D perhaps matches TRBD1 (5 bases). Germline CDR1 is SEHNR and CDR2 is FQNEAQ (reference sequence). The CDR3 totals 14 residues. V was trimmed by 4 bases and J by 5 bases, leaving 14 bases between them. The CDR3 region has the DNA TGTGCCAGCAGCTCTATAACCGGGGGATATGGCTACACCTTC. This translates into CASSSITGGYGYTF. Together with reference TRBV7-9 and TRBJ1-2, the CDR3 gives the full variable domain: DTGVSQNPRHKITKRGQNVTFRCDPISEHNRLYWYRQTLGQGPEFLTYFQNEAQLEKSRLLSDRFSAERPKGSFSTLEIQRTEQGDSAMYLCASSSITGGYGYTFGSGTRLTVV.

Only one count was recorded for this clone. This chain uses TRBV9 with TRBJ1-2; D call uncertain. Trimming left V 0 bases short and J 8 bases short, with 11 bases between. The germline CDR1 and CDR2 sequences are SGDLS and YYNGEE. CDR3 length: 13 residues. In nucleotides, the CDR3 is TGTGCCAGCAGCGTAGAGGGTTGGGAGGGCTACACCTTC. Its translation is CASSVEGWEGYTF.